The present entry profiles one T cell receptor (beta chain) with its context. This clone's antigen is unknown. Within one base of it there is no much larger clone, and no base qualities were kept. After removal of 5 bases from V and 3 bases from J, the junction retains 9 bases not matched to a gene. Including cysteine and phenylalanine, the CDR3 has 15 amino acids. The sequence is cut down to CDR3 DNA, 45 bases in frame from base 1. According to the germline V gene (reference sequence), CDR1 reads MNHEY and CDR2 reads SMNVEV. The sample originates from a study of T cell changes during pregnancy in multiple sclerosis (dated by TCRdb to the late 2010s). About the full investigation: The study examined how the T cell repertoire changed over the course of pregnancy in women with multiple sclerosis.

The receptor library was made with the immunoSEQ multiplex PCR assay. TCRdb limited this immuneACCESS table to in-frame rearrangements with V and J called. A share of clones is missing; checked studies link under half to unresolved V genes, and the rest is unexplained. This sample holds tens of thousands of clones; 85% to 95% were observed only once. The ten biggest clones cover around 1.4% of the sample. This sequence was found in a female donor in good health, enrolled as a control in a pregnancy study. Sample: peripheral blood, taken in the third trimester of pregnancy. The chain employs TRBV27 and TRBJ2-7, with TRBD1 matching 8 junction bases. The CDR3 reads as follows: CASSPGQETFYEQYF. The sequence in DNA is TGTGCCAGCAGTCCGGGACAGGAAACCTTCTACGAGCAGTACTTC.